This TCR beta chain appears in the sequencing data of a study of blood T cells in healthy people across ages (dated by TCRdb to the mid-2010s). For context, the study as a whole: In model experiments, template switching captured about one uniquely barcoded TCR beta cDNA molecule for every two T cells. To avoid experimental bias, donors of different ages were spread randomly across the sequencing lanes. The study analyzed two additional independent replicas of 1 million unique cDNA reads from the same blood draw for two donors, one aged 18 to 30 and one aged 80 or older. Age-related changes in TCR beta repertoire diversity were measured in the study by deep sequencing normalized with unique cDNA molecular identifiers. Four age groups were formed from the donors: young (average approximately 15 years), middle-aged (roughly 38), aged (roughly 58) and long-lived (about 80).

This clonotype was detected once. What this receptor recognizes is not known. No base quality information exists; no much larger clone differs at one position. One read provides weak support. The donors were a few dozen Caucasian individuals from Russia, aged roughly 6 to 90 years, who were systemically healthy. Each donor gave roughly 9.5 milliliters of peripheral blood, collected into EDTA-treated Vacutainer tubes. PBMCs were isolated by Ficoll-Paque density-gradient centrifugation, with at least 6.5 million obtained per sample. Trizol reagent was used to extract total RNA from PBMCs, with at least 5 micrograms per sample. The percentages of naive CD45RAhigh/CD27high T cells were determined by flow cytometry on a PBMC aliquot from every donor. Per the germline V gene, MNHNS is the CDR1 and SASEGT is the CDR2. From the cysteine up to the phenylalanine, the CDR3 has a length of 17 residues. The read is trimmed to its CDR3 DNA, 51 bases read in frame from base 1. Trimming removed 5 bases from V and 4 bases from J, leaving 21 bases between the germline ends.

Library construction relied on 5' RACE. Data came from an Illumina HiSeq 2500. A second PCR of roughly 7 to 12 cycles was performed with a sample-barcoded 5' primer and a J-beta primer mix. Each TCR beta cDNA molecule received a unique molecular identifier from a template-switch 5' adaptor carrying 12 random nucleotides. At least 2.5 million CDR3-containing paired-end reads were obtained from each sample. All of the RNA was converted into first-strand cDNA using the Mint cDNA synthesis kit, with a TRBC-specific oligonucleotide serving as the primer. Following uracil-DNA glycosylase treatment, all cDNA underwent a first 18-cycle PCR with the universal primers M1SS and BC2_uni_R. In the original analysis: For normalization, 1 million high-quality reads, each with a distinct molecular identifier, were randomly selected from each sample. Instead of being binned into consensus sequences, reads with shared molecular identifiers were discarded. MiTCR, run with a Q25 quality threshold and the strictest error-elimination algorithm, handled CDR3 identification, clonotype clustering and error correction. Lower-bound total TCR beta diversity was estimated with a nonparametric unseen species model using Euler transformation. TCRdb itself trimmed the public reads at Q25 with fastp, ran MiXCR and retained productive beta chains. Each CDR3 protein appears once, grouped with its most common genes and DNA. For this entry, the V and J calls and clone size follow TCRdb and not the study's own pipeline. In this sample the table shows 650,000 or so distinct CDR3 sequences, about 50% of which occur a single time. The top ten hold approximately 12% of the sample.

Summary of the overall study and its limitations: Bulk unsorted PBMC profiling prevented conclusive comparison of naive and antigen-experienced compartments. Observed TCR beta diversity per million T cells fell roughly linearly with age, and a significant reduction was already apparent by age roughly 40. Observed TCR beta diversity correlated strongly with the percentage of naive T cells measured by flow cytometry. The CMV infection status of donors was not known, potentially confounding age-related changes in expanded clonotypes. The long-lived group showed more naive CD4+ T cells, fewer expanded clones and increased TCR diversity than the aged group, suggesting age selection. Estimates of total diversity based on one million sequenced T cells were considered lower bounds and underestimates.

In this chain, TRBV6-1 is recombined with TRBJ2-1; matching of 6 bases hints at TRBD2 as the D gene. Sample: blood. The receptor was isolated from a woman of 80 years or more in good health. In nucleotides, the sequence is TGTGCCAGCAGTCGGGGACTGGACAACAACCCATACAATGAGCAGTTCTTC. It is translated as CASSRGLDNNPYNEQFF.